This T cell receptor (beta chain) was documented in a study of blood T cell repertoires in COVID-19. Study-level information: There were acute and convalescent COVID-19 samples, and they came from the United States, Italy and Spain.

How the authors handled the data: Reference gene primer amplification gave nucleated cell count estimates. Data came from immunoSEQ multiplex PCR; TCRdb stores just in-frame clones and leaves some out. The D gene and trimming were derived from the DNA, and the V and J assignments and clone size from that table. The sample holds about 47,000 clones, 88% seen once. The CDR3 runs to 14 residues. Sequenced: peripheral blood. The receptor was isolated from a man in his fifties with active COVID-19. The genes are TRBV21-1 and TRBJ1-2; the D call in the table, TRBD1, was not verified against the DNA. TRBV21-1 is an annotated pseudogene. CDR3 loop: CASSKVSKDYGYTF. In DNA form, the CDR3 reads TGTGCCAGCAGCAAAGTCAGTAAAGACTATGGCTACACCTTC.